This T cell receptor (beta chain) was recovered during a study of human T cells and chemical hapten exposure. For the study at large: There were per-sample TCR yield variations, arising mainly from small pooled library volume differences.

The time point here: pre-sensitization, week 0. This sample's treatment: therapeutic diphenylcyclopropenone sensitization with weekly scalp DPC. V was clipped by 0 bases and J by 2 bases; unmatched bases: 3. The CDR3 has 17 amino acids. Germline values: CDR1 LGHNA, CDR2 YSLEER. MiXCR, applied by TCRdb to the RACE reads, yields one record per CDR3 protein. The table has 190,000 or so distinct CDR3 sequences, around 30% seen once. Sequencing used whole blood, obtained in connection with sensitization to the hapten diphenylcyclopropenone (DPC). This clonotype originated in a woman in her 30s with alopecia areata. Some clones in this sample may be carry-over from other donors' samples. The gene calls are TRBV4-3 and TRBJ2-7; 14 bases fit TRBD2. The CDR3 DNA reads as TGCGCCAGCAGCCAAGATCGACTAGCGGGAGGGGCCTACGAGCAGTACTTC. The encoded protein is CASSQDRLAGGAYEQYF.